This T cell receptor beta chain was profiled in a study of metastatic and nonmetastatic thyroid tumors. At the level of the study: Comparison of repertoires was carried out across blood and tumor or nodule tissue from malignant and benign thyroid patients. Regarding the study as a whole: Compared with benign nodules, malignant thyroid tumors were reported to have significantly higher TCR beta diversity in both blood and tumor.

None of the patients had undergone any treatment ahead of thyroid surgery. The CDR3 has 15 amino acids. From germline, CDR1 is SGHTA and CDR2 FQGNSA. The V end lost 1 base, the J end lost 3 bases, and 9 bases lay between the germline ends. This clone came up many times. Its cognate antigen is unknown. Per the authors' pipeline: A distant-metastasis classifier for papillary thyroid cancer was built using CDR3 differences across clinicopathological groups. TCRdb used MiXCR to call clones anew from the PCR reads. It is TCRdb's table, rather than the study itself, that gives the V and J calls and clone size. The top ten clones hold 8.8% of a sample with about 93,000 clones, 7.5% to 9% of them seen once.

The sample comprised blood. This chain uses TRBV7-2 with TRBJ1-4; D call uncertain. This receptor was identified in a female donor with papillary thyroid cancer or a benign thyroid nodule (not recorded which). Some clones in this sample may be carry-over from other donors' samples. The CDR3 reads CASSLEAPPNEKLFF. CDR3 coding DNA: TGTGCCAGCAGCTTAGAAGCGCCGCCTAATGAAAAACTGTTTTTT. The full variable domain, in which reference TRBV7-2 and TRBJ1-4 provide the parts outside the CDR3, is GAGVSQSPSNKVTEKGKDVELRCDPISGHTALYWYRQSLGQGLEFLIYFQGNSAPDKSGLPSDRFSAERTGGSVSTLTIQRTQQEDSAVYLCASSLEAPPNEKLFFGSGTQLSVL.